This TCR beta chain originates from a study of regulatory T cells in long-lasting Graves disease. The time point is: newly diagnosed GD, antithyroid drugs for less than 3 months. PBMC RNA was the source of the TCR library. With respect to this clonotype: A single base separates this from a much larger clone, so it may be a read error.

The CDR3 sequence is 16 residues long. The germline V gene has CDR1 SGHTA and CDR2 FQGTGA. The V segment lost 5 bases and the J segment 2 bases; nucleotides outside the gene matches: 7. Combining iRepertoire HTBI primers with Arm-PCR of CDR3 regions, the authors built TCR beta libraries. Each CDR3 protein gets one entry after TCRdb re-called the multiplex PCR reads with MiXCR. The data hold hundreds of thousands of distinct CDR3 sequences, with less than 20% observed a single time. This same sample was also part of a study on T cells in Graves' hyperthyroidism and ophthalmopathy.

This rearrangement joins TRBV7-3 to TRBJ2-3; TRBD2 aligns across 10 bases. Here the sequenced sample was peripheral blood mononuclear cells (PBMCs), taken at new diagnosis, from a patient treated with antithyroid drugs. The clonotype was recovered from a woman aged 25-40 years with Graves disease. The CDR3: CASSLRTSGTTDTQYF. Written as DNA, the CDR3 is TGTGCCAGCAGCCTCAGGACTAGCGGAACCACAGATACGCAGTATTTT. The variable domain in full, with the rest retrieved from reference TRBV7-3 and TRBJ2-3, is GAGVSQTPSNKVTEKGKYVELRCDPISGHTALYWYRQSLGQGPEFLIYFQGTGAADDSGLPNDRFFAVRPEGSVSTLKIQRTERGDSAVYLCASSLRTSGTTDTQYFGPGTRLTVL.